This T cell receptor beta chain was recorded in a study of blood T cell repertoires in COVID-19. Overall study: The analysed material was cDNA or gDNA that came from T cells, B-cell-depleted T cells, or PBMCs.

The CDR3 has 13 amino acids. V dropped 7 bases and J dropped 6; count of bases not matched to a gene: 4. Germline CDR1 reads SNHLY; CDR2 reads FYNNEI. Per the authors' pipeline: Nucleated cell counts were estimated from reference gene primer amplification. Profiled with immunoSEQ multiplex PCR; TCRdb holds only in-frame clones, not every one. D and trimming were read from the DNA, whereas the V and J calls and clone size are those reported in that table. This sample has about 14,000 clones, with 75% to 85% found just once. The sample taken for sequencing was peripheral blood. The sequence came from a woman between 50 and 59 years old with active or convalescent COVID-19. The rearrangement joins TRBV2 to TRBJ2-1; 9 nucleotides agree with TRBD1. CDR3 sequence: CASTRTGVNEQFF. In nucleotides, the CDR3 is TGTGCCAGCACCAGGACAGGGGTCAATGAGCAGTTCTTC.